One sample yielded the 13 T cell receptor beta chains listed below, sequenced in a study of T cell responses to AZD1222 COVID-19 vaccine. Clones were read by immunoSEQ multiplex PCR, and TCRdb kept only the in-frame ones, dropping some. The sample consists of roughly 150,000 clones, roughly 90% of them appearing once. This specimen was peripheral blood, taken on day 0 of AZD1222 vaccination. These receptors were collected from an adult in good health.

CDR3 nucleotides: TGTGCCAGCAGCTCTCCTCGACCTTGGGGAAGGCAGTACTTC. Its protein is CASSSPRPWGRQYF. The chain recombines TRBV7-2 with TRBJ2-7; D gene unclear. CDR3 length: 14 residues. Germline lookup yields CDR1 SGHTA and CDR2 FQGNSA. Trimming shortened V by 4 bases and J by 9 bases, and 19 bases separated the two germline ends. The whole variable domain, filled in from reference TRBV7-2 and TRBJ2-7, reads GAGVSQSPSNKVTEKGKDVELRCDPISGHTALYWYRQSLGQGLEFLIYFQGNSAPDKSGLPSDRFSAERTGGSVSTLTIQRTQQEDSAVYLCASSSPRPWGRQYFGPGTRLTVT.

The chain employs TRBV7-9 and TRBJ2-7; no firm D call. The germline V and J ends were trimmed by 1 base and 7 bases, with 8 bases remaining between them. Germline CDR1 and CDR2: SEHNR and FQNEAQ (reference sequence). CDR3 length: 12 residues. Here the CDR3 reads CASSLGQPEQYF. The CDR3 DNA is TGTGCCAGCAGCTTAGGTCAGCCGGAGCAGTACTTC.

This clone was seen once. The CDR3 protein is CASSQDLGGRARFF. The CDR3 DNA reads as TGTGCCAGCAGCCAAGATCTAGGCGGCCGAGCGAGATTCTTC. The J gene is TRBJ2-1, the V gene TRBV4-2, with D hard to call. The CDR3 extends over 14 amino acids. V was trimmed by 0 bases and J by 16 bases, leaving 19 bases between them. The germline CDR1 and CDR2 sequences are LGHNA and YNFKEQ.

This chain joins TRBV6-5 and TRBJ1-1; maybe TRBD1 (6 bases). The ends were cut back, 8 bases at V and 0 bases at J, with 16 bases in the middle. The V gene's germline CDR1 is MNHEY and CDR2 SVGAGI. The CDR3 length is 15 residues. The CDR3 loop is CASRRGDRMNTEAFF. The CDR3 DNA follows: TGTGCCAGCCGTAGGGGGGATCGGATGAACACTGAAGCTTTCTTT.

As concerns this clone: Other DNA sequences in this sample translate to the same CDR3. The V and J genes are TRBV6-5 and TRBJ1-1, with unresolved D. CDR3 length: 15 residues. V dropped 0 bases and J dropped 1 base, with 9 bases sitting between them. Per the germline V gene, CDR1 is MNHEY and CDR2 is SVGAGI. The CDR3 region has the DNA TGTGCCAGCAGTTACTCTAGGGCCTCGAACACTGAAGCTTTCTTT. Translating gives CASSYSRASNTEAFF.

V usage is TRBV5-4 and J usage is TRBJ2-7; 12 bases match TRBD1. Unmatched junction bases numbered 3, after V lost 5 bases and J lost 6 bases. This CDR3 is built from 13 residues. Germline V lookup: CDR1 SGHNT, CDR2 YYREEE (reference sequence). CDR3 DNA sequence: TGTGCCAGCAGGGGGACAGGGGGCTCCGAGCAGTACTTC. Amino acids: CASRGTGGSEQYF. The full variable domain, in which reference TRBV5-4 and TRBJ2-7 provide the parts outside the CDR3, is ETGVTQSPTHLIKTRGQQVTLRCSSQSGHNTVSWYQQALGQGPQFIFQYYREEENGRGNFPPRFSGLQFPNYSSELNVNALELDDSALYLCASRGTGGSEQYFGPGTRLTVT.

The rearrangement uses TRBV4-3 and TRBJ1-5, with 7 positions matching TRBD1. The V and J ends lost 2 bases and 4 bases, in that order; junction bases with no gene match: 2. CDR1 is LGHNA, CDR2 YSLEER, per germline. The CDR3 contains 14 residues. This chain's CDR3 is CASSQSRGNQPQHF. CDR3 nucleotide sequence: TGCGCCAGCAGCCAATCCAGGGGGAATCAGCCCCAGCATTTT.

This chain joins TRBV4-3 and TRBJ2-7; tentatively, D is TRBD1 (6 bases). Germline CDR1 is LGHNA and CDR2 is YSLEER. V was cut by 1 base and J by 0 bases, with 13 bases left in between. CDR3 length: 16 amino acids. The CDR3 DNA reads TGCGCCAGCAGCCAAGCCACAGGGTCCAGCTCCTACGAGCAGTACTTC. This sequence encodes CASSQATGSSSYEQYF.

J is TRBJ1-4 and V is TRBV18; D unresolved. V lost 5 bases to trimming and J lost 2 bases, with 9 bases between them. Germline V gene sequence: CDR1 KGHSH, CDR2 LQKENI. The CDR3 loop spans 14 amino acids. CDR3 residues: CASSKSRTNEKLFF. In DNA, the CDR3 is TGTGCCAGCTCAAAGTCGCGGACTAATGAAAAACTGTTTTTT.

The chain combines TRBV6-5 with TRBJ1-2; D unclear. CDR1 and CDR2 from the germline V gene are MNHEY and SVGAGI. CDR3 length: 12 residues. Trimming cost V 1 base and J 5 bases, with 5 bases left between them. DNA for the CDR3: TGTGCCAGCAGTTACTTTGGGTATGGCTACACCTTC. It encodes CASSYFGYGYTF.

The genes are TRBV7-9 and TRBJ1-4; 9 bases fit TRBD1. The CDR3 covers 14 residues. Germline lookup yields CDR1 SEHNR and CDR2 FQNEAQ (reference sequence). V was pared by 3 bases and J by 5 bases, with 1 base of the junction left unmatched. This chain's CDR3 is CASSLGQGNEKLFF. The CDR3 nucleotides are TGTGCCAGCAGCTTGGGACAGGGCAATGAAAAACTGTTTTTT.

The rearrangement uses TRBV29-1 and TRBJ2-7; 10 bases fit TRBD1. V lost 6 bases, J lost 4 bases, and 9 bases stayed unmatched. The CDR3 runs to 14 residues. The germline V gene encodes CDR1 SQVTM and CDR2 ANQGSEA. The CDR3 DNA follows: TGCAGCGTGAAGCATGGACAGGGGGGGTACGAGCAGTACTTC. This sequence encodes CSVKHGQGGYEQYF.

This sequence joins TRBV7-3 and TRBJ2-2, with TRBD1 identical over 7 bases. The V and J ends lost 5 bases and 6 bases, in that order; junction bases with no gene match: 12. Germline assignment: CDR1 SGHTA and CDR2 FQGTGA. This CDR3 spans 16 amino acids. The CDR3 region is CASSVTGNVPPGELFF. The CDR3 bases are TGTGCCAGCAGCGTGACAGGGAACGTCCCCCCCGGGGAGCTGTTTTTT.